This entry lists 5 T cell receptor beta chains sequenced from one sample in a study of shared clonotypes between healthy human individuals. Only in-frame clones appear in the TCRdb table, and some are missing; sequencing was by immunoSEQ multiplex PCR. In the table there are around 2,100,000 clones, approximately 94% of which are singletons. Naive-designated CD8 cells lacked CD45RO, were positively enriched for CCR7, and omitted terminally differentiated effector memory CD45RA+ cells. The sequenced sample was naive CD8+ T cells sorted from blood. These TCRs come from a man aged 18-30 years in good health.

Only a few counts were recorded for this clone. The chain joins TRBV7-9 to TRBJ1-1, with D uncertain. Trimming stripped 3 bases from V and 8 bases from J, with 13 bases between. The CDR3 consists of 13 residues. Germline-derived CDR1 and CDR2 are SEHNR and FQNEAQ (reference sequence). Here the CDR3 DNA reads TGTGCCAGCAGCTTGGAGGAGTTGTGGGAAGCTTTCTTT. As protein: CASSLEELWEAFF.

This chain joins TRBV5-8 and TRBJ2-5; 7 nucleotides line up with TRBD2. Germline assignment: CDR1 SGHTS and CDR2 YDEGEE. V dropped 1 base and J dropped 3; count of bases not matched to a gene: 12. The length of the CDR3 is 17 residues. This CDR3 is CASSLWRGTREEETQYF. The CDR3 DNA follows: TGTGCCAGCAGCTTGTGGCGGGGGACCCGGGAGGAAGAGACCCAGTACTTC.

This chain uses TRBV4-3 with TRBJ2-1; 7 nucleotides agree with TRBD2. The CDR3 loop spans 16 amino acids. The germline CDR1 and CDR2 sequences are LGHNA and YSLEER. Unmatched junction bases numbered 10, after V lost 1 base and J lost 7 bases. The CDR3 DNA reads TGCGCCAGCAGCCAAGTCGAAGCGGGACTATCAAATGAGCAGTTCTTC. Protein sequence: CASSQVEAGLSNEQFF.

The rearrangement links TRBV5-6 to TRBJ1-4, with D possibly TRBD1 on 5 matching bases. The V gene lost 3 bases and the J gene lost 4 bases, with 19 bases spanning the gap. The CDR3 sequence is 17 residues long. CDR1 and CDR2 from the germline V gene are SGHDT and YYEEEE. The CDR3 loop is CASSSRGEGRINEKLFF. CDR3 nucleotide sequence: TGTGCCAGCAGCTCCCGAGGAGAGGGACGGATTAATGAAAAACTGTTTTTT.

The chain has TRBV6-6 and TRBJ1-1; 7 nucleotides align to TRBD1. V lost 1 base and J lost 0; bases outside the gene matches: 5. The CDR3 spans 16 residues. CDR1 is MNHNY and CDR2 is SVGAGI in the germline V gene (reference sequence). This CDR3 is CASSYLYRGVNTEAFF. The CDR3 DNA reads TGTGCCAGCAGTTACTTGTACAGGGGAGTGAACACTGAAGCTTTCTTT.